Below are 31 T cell receptor beta chains sequenced from a single sample in a study of cytomegalovirus exposure and HLA in healthy donors. Use of 60 Vbeta and 13 Jbeta primers characterized the PCR. Clones were sequenced by immunoSEQ multiplex PCR, and TCRdb holds only the in-frame ones, with some missing. The table includes some 67,000 clones, roughly 73% detected once. Sequenced material: PBMCs. Every receptor here comes from a middle-aged man in good health and CMV-seronegative.

This chain links TRBV7-3 with TRBJ1-1, with 7 nucleotides matching TRBD1. V lost 5 bases to trimming and J lost 5 bases; unmatched junction nucleotides: 11. Germline V CDR1 and CDR2: SGHTA, FQGTGA. The length of the CDR3 is 15 residues. CDR3 sequence: CASSPQGKGATEAFF. The CDR3 coding sequence is TGTGCCAGCAGCCCTCAAGGGAAGGGGGCTACTGAAGCTTTCTTT. Full variable domain (missing parts from reference TRBV7-3 and TRBJ1-1): GAGVSQTPSNKVTEKGKYVELRCDPISGHTALYWYRQSLGQGPEFLIYFQGTGAADDSGLPNDRFFAVRPEGSVSTLKIQRTERGDSAVYLCASSPQGKGATEAFFGQGTRLTVV.

The chain couples TRBV25-1 to TRBJ1-6; TRBD1 matches 10 bases. The length of the CDR3 is 14 residues. V trimming: 4 bases; J trimming: 7 bases; junction bases outside the gene matches: 1. Germline values: CDR1 MGHDK, CDR2 SYGVNS. Written as DNA, the CDR3 is TGTGCCAGCAGTGCGGACAGGGGGAATTCACCCCTCCACTTT. Residues: CASSADRGNSPLHF.

This chain connects TRBV5-1 to TRBJ2-3; 11 bases align to TRBD2. The CDR3 loop spans 15 amino acids. Germline CDR1 is SGHRS and CDR2 is YFSETQ. V lost 6 bases, J lost 4 bases, and 7 bases stayed unmatched. The CDR3 nucleotides are TGCGCCAGCAAATACACTAGCGGGAGTTCAGATACGCAGTATTTT. Translating it yields CASKYTSGSSDTQYF.

The chain combines TRBV7-2 with TRBJ2-7; TRBD2 matches at 15 bases. With 0 bases clipped from V and 0 bases from J, the junction kept 9 bases outside the gene matches. The CDR3 is made up of 20 amino acids. Per the germline V gene, CDR1 is SGHTA and CDR2 is FQGNSA. CDR3 nucleotide sequence: TGTGCCAGCAGCTTAGCCGCAGGGACTAGCGGGGGGCCCCTCTCCTACGAGCAGTACTTC. This gives the protein CASSLAAGTSGGPLSYEQYF.

The V and J genes are TRBV5-1 and TRBJ2-7; D might be TRBD2 (7 bases). Trimming shortened V by 4 bases and J by 4 bases, and 21 bases separated the two germline ends. CDR1 is SGHRS, CDR2 YFSETQ, per germline. The CDR3 has 16 amino acids. The CDR3 here is CASSPSEGGAGYEQYF. The CDR3 DNA follows: TGCGCCAGCAGCCCGTCGGAGGGGGGAGCGGGATACGAGCAGTACTTC. Complete variable domain (other parts from reference TRBV5-1 and TRBJ2-7): KAGVTQTPRYLIKTRGQQVTLSCSPISGHRSVSWYQQTPGQGLQFLFEYFSETQRNKGNFPGRFSGRQFSNSRSEMNVSTLELGDSALYLCASSPSEGGAGYEQYFGPGTRLTVT.

Notes on this clone: This probably arose from a read error, given a far larger clone one base away. In the same sample, other DNA sequences code for this CDR3. V gene TRBV7-9 combines with J gene TRBJ2-7; D unresolved. Germline-derived CDR1 and CDR2 are SEHNR and FQNEAQ (reference sequence). The length of the CDR3 is 12 residues. V was trimmed by 2 bases and J by 2 bases, leaving 4 bases between them. The CDR3, as DNA: TGTGCCAGCAGCTTAACAGCCTACGAGCAGTACTTC. Residues: CASSLTAYEQYF.

The chain employs TRBV11-3 and TRBJ2-1; 7 positions agree with TRBD2. The V gene's germline CDR1 is SGHNT and CDR2 YENEEA. This CDR3 is 12 amino acids long. J was trimmed by 13 bases and V by 1 base; bases with no gene match: 4. DNA of the CDR3: TGTGCCAGCAGCTTAGGAACTAGCGTTCAGTTCTTC. As protein: CASSLGTSVQFF.

The chain carries TRBV7-2 and TRBJ2-1; D may be TRBD2 (7 bases). V lost 4 bases and J 3 bases, leaving 13 bases between the germline ends. Germline V gene data show CDR1 as SGHTA and CDR2 as FQGNSA. This CDR3 has 15 residues. CDR3 protein: CASSWEGGYYNEQFF. As DNA, the CDR3 is TGTGCCAGCAGCTGGGAGGGGGGTTACTACAATGAGCAGTTCTTC.

The chain's CDR3 is CASSEAGEKETQYF. CDR3 DNA: TGCGCCAGCAGTGAGGCAGGGGAGAAAGAGACCCAGTACTTC. The V gene is TRBV10-1, the J gene TRBJ2-5; tentative D call: TRBD1 (6 bases). Trimming took off 2 bases at V and 3 bases at J, with 10 bases between the two ends. The CDR3 totals 14 residues. Germline lookup yields CDR1 WNHNN and CDR2 SYGVQD (reference sequence).

The chain joins TRBV4-2 to TRBJ2-2, with a tentative D call TRBD1 (6 bases). The V gene lost 0 bases and the J gene lost 7 bases, with 15 bases spanning the gap. Germline values: CDR1 LGHNA, CDR2 YNFKEQ. This CDR3 is built from 16 residues. CDR3 coding DNA: TGTGCCAGCAGCCAAGATCGAGACAGGTTGGGCGGGGAGCTGTTTTTT. It encodes CASSQDRDRLGGELFF.

In nucleotides, the CDR3 is TGTGCCAGCAGAACAGACAACTATGGCTACACCTTC. This gives the protein CASRTDNYGYTF. The chain carries TRBV2 and TRBJ1-2; no definite D call. V was shortened by 6 bases and J by 2 bases, with 7 bases between the two germline ends. The length of the CDR3 is 12 residues. CDR1 and CDR2 (germline): SNHLY, FYNNEI. Full variable domain (rest looked up from reference TRBV2 and TRBJ1-2): EPEVTQTPSHQVTQMGQEVILRCVPISNHLYFYWYRQILGQKVEFLVSFYNNEISEKSEIFDDQFSVERPDGSNFTLKIRSTKLEDSAMYFCASRTDNYGYTFGSGTRLTVV.

The chain links TRBV28 to TRBJ1-1, with D possibly TRBD1 on 6 matching bases. This CDR3 is 16 amino acids long. V was pared by 7 bases and J by 1 base, with 19 bases between. Germline CDR1 reads MDHEN; CDR2 reads SYDVKM. CDR3 nucleotides: TGTGCCAGCACTCTAGGGGGGGCGCGGGGGAACACTGAAGCTTTCTTT. Residues: CASTLGGARGNTEAFF.

Comments on this clone: Other DNA sequences in the same sample also yield this CDR3. The J gene is TRBJ2-3, the V gene TRBV2, with D hard to call. The CDR3 loop spans 14 amino acids. The germline V and J ends were trimmed by 4 bases and 0 bases, with 8 bases remaining between them. Germline-derived CDR1 and CDR2 are SNHLY and FYNNEI. Here the CDR3 reads CASSVGSSTDTQYF. Written as DNA, the CDR3 is TGTGCCAGCAGTGTGGGCTCTAGCACAGATACGCAGTATTTT.

The chain uses TRBV7-9 and TRBJ1-1; D is undetermined. The germline V gene encodes CDR1 SEHNR and CDR2 FQNEAQ (reference sequence). V gave up 2 bases and J gave up 0 bases, with 13 bases separating them. The CDR3 sequence is 16 residues long. For the CDR3, the DNA is TGTGCCAGCAGCTTATATCGTCCGAGAATGAACACTGAAGCTTTCTTT. Protein product: CASSLYRPRMNTEAFF.

V usage is TRBV6-6 and J usage is TRBJ2-1; 8 bases are a match to TRBD2. The CDR3 runs 14 residues. The germline gives CDR1 MNHNY, CDR2 SVGAGI (reference sequence). Trimming cost V 6 bases and J 9 bases; bases outside gene matches: 10. DNA of the CDR3: TGTGCCAGCAGGAACGAGCGGGAGTCCATTGAGCAGTTCTTC. It specifies CASRNERESIEQFF.

This clone has just a few counts. The rearrangement links TRBV7-8 to TRBJ2-7, with 8 bases fitting TRBD2. Germline loops: CDR1 SGHVS, CDR2 FQNEAQ. The trim removed 4 bases at V and 3 bases at J, leaving 5 bases unmatched. The CDR3 totals 14 residues. Here the CDR3 DNA reads TGTGCCAGCAGCTCCACTAGCGGCGGCTACGAGCAGTACTTC. It specifies CASSSTSGGYEQYF.

V is TRBV4-1 and J is TRBJ1-2; D remains ambiguous. The CDR3 sequence is 14 residues long. V dropped 4 bases and J dropped 2 bases, with 11 bases sitting between them. Germline V CDR1 and CDR2: MGHRA, YSYEKL. This chain's CDR3 is CASSPQTINYGYTF. The DNA for the CDR3 is TGCGCCAGCAGCCCCCAGACAATCAACTATGGCTACACCTTC.

The chain couples TRBV12-2 to TRBJ1-4; TRBD1 is the table's D call and was not checked against the DNA. TRBV12-2 is a known pseudogene. There are 15 residues in the CDR3. The CDR3 reads CASRLAPRDREKLFF. CDR3 nucleotide sequence: TGTGCAAGTCGCTTAGCGCCCAGGGATCGCGAAAAACTGTTTTTT.

The chain carries TRBV19 and TRBJ1-6, with D uncertain. Per germline, CDR1 LNHDA and CDR2 SQIVND (reference sequence). The CDR3 loop spans 13 amino acids. Trimming took 6 bases from V and 11 from J, leaving 14 bases between them. The CDR3 DNA reads as TGTGCCAGTAGCCCACGCGACGGGACACCCCTCCACTTT. Its protein is CASSPRDGTPLHF.

Here the CDR3 reads CASTLTEDSYEQYF. Here the CDR3 DNA reads TGCGCCAGCACCTTGACCGAGGACTCCTACGAGCAGTACTTC. The chain combines TRBV10-2 with TRBJ2-7; D remains ambiguous. CDR3 length: 14 amino acids. The germline V gene encodes CDR1 WSHSY and CDR2 SAAADI. Trimming removed 7 bases from V and 0 bases from J, with 13 bases in between.

The chain links TRBV6-5 to TRBJ2-7, with D possibly matching TRBD1 (6 bases). The germline CDR1 and CDR2 sequences are MNHEY and SVGAGI. V was pared by 5 bases and J by 0 bases, with 11 bases between. The CDR3 has 14 amino acids. The CDR3 DNA follows: TGTGCCAGCAGTCAGGGGCCCCGCTCCTACGAGCAGTACTTC. It yields the protein CASSQGPRSYEQYF.

The genes are TRBV7-9 and TRBJ2-7, with 9 bases matching TRBD1. Germline CDR1 is SEHNR and CDR2 is FQNEAQ (reference sequence). Unmatched junction bases numbered 8, after V lost 8 bases and J lost 0 bases. This CDR3 spans 15 amino acids. In nucleotides, the CDR3 is TGTGCCAGCGGCTCCGGACAGGGGCCCTCCTACGAGCAGTACTTC. Encoded protein: CASGSGQGPSYEQYF.

The gene calls are TRBV27 and TRBJ2-1, with D possibly TRBD2 on 5 matching bases. The germline V gene has CDR1 MNHEY and CDR2 SMNVEV (reference sequence). V lost 2 bases and J lost 6, with 8 bases in between. The CDR3 is 13 amino acids. CDR3 region: CASSLGGFNEQFF. The CDR3 coding sequence is TGTGCCAGCAGTTTAGGCGGGTTCAATGAGCAGTTCTTC.

The chain uses TRBV10-2 and TRBJ2-5, with a possible D match to TRBD1 (6 bases). CDR1 WSHSY and CDR2 SAAADI come from the germline V gene. This CDR3 has 12 amino acids. The germline V and J ends were trimmed by 6 bases and 4 bases, with 9 bases remaining between them. CDR3 nucleotide sequence: TGCGCCAGCAGCGGACAGTTAGAGACCCAGTACTTC. It codes for CASSGQLETQYF.

This clone was picked up a small number of times. The genes are TRBV2 and TRBJ1-1, with 10 nucleotides matching TRBD1. V trimming: 6 bases; J trimming: 11 bases; junction bases outside the gene matches: 6. Germline CDR1 and CDR2: SNHLY and FYNNEI. The CDR3 spans 12 residues. The CDR3 nucleotides read TGTGCCAGCAGAGCCGGGACAGGGGAGGCTTTCTTT. Its protein is CASRAGTGEAFF. Based on the CDR3 plus reference TRBV2 and TRBJ1-1, the full variable domain is EPEVTQTPSHQVTQMGQEVILRCVPISNHLYFYWYRQILGQKVEFLVSFYNNEISEKSEIFDDQFSVERPDGSNFTLKIRSTKLEDSAMYFCASRAGTGEAFFGQGTRLTVV.

This chain links TRBV6-1 with TRBJ2-2; 9 bases are a match to TRBD1. Trimming at V came to 8 bases and at J to 4 bases, leaving 8 bases not matched to a gene. The CDR3 has 15 amino acids. Per germline, CDR1 MNHNS and CDR2 SASEGT. CDR3 loop: CASPIGQGRTGELFF. CDR3 bases: TGTGCCAGCCCTATCGGACAGGGGCGCACCGGGGAGCTGTTTTTT.

CDR3 bases: TGTGCCAGCAGCTTTACCCGGTGGGAGCAGTACTTC. It codes for CASSFTRWEQYF. The chain has TRBV7-9 and TRBJ2-7; no clear D. CDR3 size: 12 residues. Deletions cut 3 bases from V and 7 bases from J, with 10 bases between. Looked up from germline, CDR1 is SEHNR and CDR2 is FQNEAQ (reference sequence).

The rearrangement uses TRBV13 and TRBJ1-1; TRBD1 matches at 9 bases. Germline values: CDR1 PRHDT, CDR2 FYEKMQ (reference sequence). CDR3 size: 15 residues. V trimming: 5 bases; J trimming: 5 bases; junction bases outside the gene matches: 9. The CDR3 reads CASSLKTGGRTEAFF. The CDR3, as DNA: TGTGCCAGCAGCCTAAAGACAGGGGGGAGAACTGAAGCTTTCTTT. The whole variable domain, remainder taken from reference TRBV13 and TRBJ1-1, is AAGVIQSPRHLIKEKRETATLKCYPIPRHDTVYWYQQGPGQDPQFLISFYEKMQSDKGSIPDRFSAQQFSDYHSELNMSSLELGDSALYFCASSLKTGGRTEAFFGQGTRLTVV.

This clone occurred a few times. The chain uses TRBV5-8 and TRBJ1-1, with D perhaps TRBD1 (5 bases). The germline CDR1 and CDR2 sequences are SGHTS and YDEGEE. Trimming stripped 3 bases from V and 9 bases from J, with 9 bases between. CDR3 length equals 11 residues. CDR3 coding DNA: TGTGCCAGCAGCTCTAGACAGCAAGCTTTCTTT. Translating it yields CASSSRQQAFF.

This chain links TRBV21-1 with TRBJ2-5; the table assigns TRBD1, which was not confirmed against the DNA. TRBV21-1 corresponds to a pseudogene. The CDR3 is 23 residues long. CDR3: CASSKFFASSGPGGDGVQETQYF. DNA of the CDR3: TGTGCCAGCAGCAAATTTTTTGCATCCAGTGGTCCAGGGGGTGACGGGGTCCAAGAGACCCAGTACTTC.

This rearrangement joins TRBV10-1 to TRBJ2-3; 12 positions match TRBD2. The CDR3 runs to 15 residues. J was trimmed by 5 bases and V by 7 bases; bases with no gene match: 7. Germline V gene data show CDR1 as WNHNN and CDR2 as SYGVQD (reference sequence). The CDR3 loop reads CASKPSGGALDTQYF. The CDR3 DNA sequence: TGCGCCAGCAAGCCTAGCGGGGGGGCATTAGATACGCAGTATTTT.